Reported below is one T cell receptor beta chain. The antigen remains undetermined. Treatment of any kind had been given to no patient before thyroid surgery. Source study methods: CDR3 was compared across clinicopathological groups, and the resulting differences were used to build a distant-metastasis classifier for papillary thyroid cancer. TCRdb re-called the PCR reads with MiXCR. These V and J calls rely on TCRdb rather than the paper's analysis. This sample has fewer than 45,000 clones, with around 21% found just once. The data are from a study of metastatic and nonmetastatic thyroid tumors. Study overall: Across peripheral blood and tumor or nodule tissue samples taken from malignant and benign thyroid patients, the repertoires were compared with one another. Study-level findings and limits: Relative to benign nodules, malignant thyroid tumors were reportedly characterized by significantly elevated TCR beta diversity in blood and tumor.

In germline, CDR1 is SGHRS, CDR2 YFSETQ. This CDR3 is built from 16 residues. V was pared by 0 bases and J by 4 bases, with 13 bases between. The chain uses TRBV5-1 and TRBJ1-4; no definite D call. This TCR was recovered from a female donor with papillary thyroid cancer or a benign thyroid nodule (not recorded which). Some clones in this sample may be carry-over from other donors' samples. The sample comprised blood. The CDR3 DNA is TGCGCCAGCAGCTTGGGATCAGCGTATAATAATGAAAAACTGTTTTTT. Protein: CASSLGSAYNNEKLFF.